These 2 T cell receptor beta chains were sequenced from one sample in a study of T cell repertoires in cytomegalovirus infection. Each CDR3 protein gets one entry after TCRdb re-called the reads with MiXCR. Found here are some 220,000 distinct CDR3 sequences, roughly an eighth of them singletons; the top ten hold about 1.5%. The sequenced sample consisted of PBMCs. Receptor source: a human donor in good health (CMV status not recorded). Some clones in this sample may be carry-over from other donors' samples.

This clonotype was seen more than once but under ten times. The chain employs TRBV4-3 and TRBJ1-1; TRBD1 is a possible D gene (6 bases). The CDR3 totals 14 residues. CDR1 LGHNA and CDR2 YSLEER come from the germline V gene. V was trimmed by 3 bases and J by 4 bases, leaving 12 bases between them. In nucleotides, the CDR3 is TGCGCCAGCAGCCAGGAACCAGGGGTCACTGAAGCTTTCTTT. Protein: CASSQEPGVTEAFF.

This clonotype was detected a few times. The V and J genes are TRBV29-1 and TRBJ1-2; D perhaps matches TRBD1 (6 bases). The V gene lost 3 bases and the J gene lost 7 bases, with 9 bases spanning the gap. The CDR3 is 11 residues long. Germline values: CDR1 SQVTM, CDR2 ANQGSEA. The chain's CDR3 is CSVEETGGYTF. The DNA for the CDR3 is TGCAGCGTTGAGGAGACAGGTGGCTACACCTTC.